This TCR beta chain was identified in a study of Graves' ophthalmopathy and Graves' hyperthyroidism. Study-wide results and limits: In separating ophthalmopathy from stable hyperthyroidism, a 13-signature model achieved around 85% sensitivity and over 80% specificity. The model's prediction of ophthalmopathy progression had roughly 70% sensitivity and roughly 72% specificity.

Amplifying from RNA transcripts, the study obtained TCR beta CDR3 regions. Following a first-round RT-PCR that used HTBI primers, a second-round multiplex PCR was carried out. TCRdb reprocessed the multiplex PCR reads with MiXCR, giving one entry per CDR3 protein. The profile covers fewer than 350,000 distinct CDR3 sequences, with under 20% appearing a single time and 9% to 15% taken by the ten largest. This CDR3 has 15 amino acids. The germline CDR1 and CDR2 sequences are SGHNT and YENEEA. The J segment lost 7 bases and the V segment lost 5 bases, leaving 7 bases of the junction unmatched. The sample holds many counts of this clonotype. The antigen is not known. Presentation of ophthalmopathy in the donors involved moderate-to-severe activity, CAS ≥3, NOSPECS ≥4 and a duration under 3 months. Clinical symptoms and serum thyroxine were used for diagnosis; TRAb, thyroid ultrasound and orbital computed tomography were also relied on.

V is TRBV11-3 and J is TRBJ2-2, with TRBD1 matching 10 bases. Material: peripheral blood. This sequence was found in an adult man with Graves' ophthalmopathy. In nucleotides, the CDR3 is TGTGCCAGCAGCCCTGGACAGGGGGAGATCGGGGAGCTGTTTTTT. Translation: CASSPGQGEIGELFF.